This TCR beta chain derives from a study of T cell repertoires in cytomegalovirus infection. Study-level results: There were HLA-C-restricted CMV-specific TCR beta clonotypes dominating the ex vivo response.

TCRdb re-derived calls from the reads in MiXCR, one entry per CDR3 protein. The sample comprises some 180,000 distinct CDR3 sequences, 8% to 10% of which are singletons, and about 4.6% rests with the top ten. The ends lost 2 bases at V and 3 bases at J; junction bases unmatched: 4. Germline CDR1 reads SNHLY; CDR2 reads FYNNEI. CDR3 size: 15 residues. This clonotype was picked up many times. What it binds is unknown. The sample was PBMCs. This clonotype originated in a human donor in good health (CMV status not recorded). Some clones in this sample may be carry-over from other donors' samples. This sequence joins TRBV2 and TRBJ2-7; 10 nucleotides agree with TRBD2. CDR3 region: CASSETSGNYYEQYF. CDR3 DNA: TGTGCCAGCAGTGAAACTAGCGGGAACTACTACGAGCAGTACTTC.